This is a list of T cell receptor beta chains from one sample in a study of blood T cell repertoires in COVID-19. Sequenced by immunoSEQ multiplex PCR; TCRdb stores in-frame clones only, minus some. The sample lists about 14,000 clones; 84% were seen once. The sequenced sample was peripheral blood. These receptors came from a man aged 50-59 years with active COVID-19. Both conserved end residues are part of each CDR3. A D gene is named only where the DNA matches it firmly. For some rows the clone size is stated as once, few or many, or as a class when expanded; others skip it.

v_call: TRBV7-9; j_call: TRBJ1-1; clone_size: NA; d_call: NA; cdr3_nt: TGTGCCAGCAGCTTAGGGGGCTCGGACACTGAAGCTTTCTTT; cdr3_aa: CASSLGGSDTEAFF
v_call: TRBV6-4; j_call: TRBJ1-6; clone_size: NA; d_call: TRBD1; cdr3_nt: TGTGCCAGCAGTGACTTGACAGGGGGGTTCAGAAATTCACCCCTCCACTTT; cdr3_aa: CASSDLTGGFRNSPLHF
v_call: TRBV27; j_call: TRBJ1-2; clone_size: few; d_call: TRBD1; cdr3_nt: TGTGCCAGCAGTTTAACAGGGGGCCCTGGCTATGGCTACACCTTC; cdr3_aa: CASSLTGGPGYGYTF
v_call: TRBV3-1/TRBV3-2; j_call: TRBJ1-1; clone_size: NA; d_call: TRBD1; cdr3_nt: TGTGCCAGCAGCCAAGTCCTGACAGGGGGCTCTGAAGCTTTCTTT; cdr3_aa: CASSQVLTGGSEAFF
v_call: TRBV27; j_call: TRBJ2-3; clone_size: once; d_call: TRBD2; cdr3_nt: TGTGCCAGCAGTTTAATCACTAGCGGGACTAGCACAGATACGCAGTATTTT; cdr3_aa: CASSLITSGTSTDTQYF
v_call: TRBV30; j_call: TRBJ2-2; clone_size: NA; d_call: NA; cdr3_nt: TGTGCCTGGAGTGATCACTACGGGTCGTTCACCGGGGAGCTGTTTTTT; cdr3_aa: CAWSDHYGSFTGELFF
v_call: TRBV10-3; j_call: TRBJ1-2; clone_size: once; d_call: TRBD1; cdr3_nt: TGTGCCATCAGTGAGAGGGCAGGGGGGCAAAATGGCTACACCTTC; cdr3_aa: CAISERAGGQNGYTF
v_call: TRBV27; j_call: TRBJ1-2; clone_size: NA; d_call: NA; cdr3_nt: TGTGCCAGCAGCCTTCGGGGGACGATCTATGGCTACACCTTC; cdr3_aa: CASSLRGTIYGYTF
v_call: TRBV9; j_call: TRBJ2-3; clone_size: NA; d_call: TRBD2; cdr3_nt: TGTGCCAGCAGCGTAGTGGGTAGCGGGAGTCGAAATACGCAGTATTTT; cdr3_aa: CASSVVGSGSRNTQYF
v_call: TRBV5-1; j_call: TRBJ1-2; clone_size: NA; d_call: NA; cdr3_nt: TGCGCCAGCAGCGGCCGAGACAGCCACTATGGCTACACCTTC; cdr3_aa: CASSGRDSHYGYTF
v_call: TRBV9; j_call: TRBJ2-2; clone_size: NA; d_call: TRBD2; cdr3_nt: TGTGCCAGCAGCCCGGGACTAGCGGGAGCCACCGGGGAGCTGTTTTTT; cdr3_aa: CASSPGLAGATGELFF
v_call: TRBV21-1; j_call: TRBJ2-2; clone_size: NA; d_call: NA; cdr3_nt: TGTGCCAGCAGCCCCCGGGCGAGCGGGAGGGACACCGGGGAGCTGTTTTTT; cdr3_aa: CASSPRASGRDTGELFF
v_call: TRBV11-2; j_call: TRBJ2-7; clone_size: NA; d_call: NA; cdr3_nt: TGTGCCAGCAGCCAGCTTAAACAGGTTTACGAGCAGTACTTC; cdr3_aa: CASSQLKQVYEQYF
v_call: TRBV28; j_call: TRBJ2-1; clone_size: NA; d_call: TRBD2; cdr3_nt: TGTGCCAGCAGTTTAGGAGGGAGGGCCTACAATGAGCAGTTCTTC; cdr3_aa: CASSLGGRAYNEQFF
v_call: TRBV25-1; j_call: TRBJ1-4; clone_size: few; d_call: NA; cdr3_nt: TGTGCCAGCAGTGACAGGGGCCGCGAAAAACTGTTTTTT; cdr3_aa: CASSDRGREKLFF
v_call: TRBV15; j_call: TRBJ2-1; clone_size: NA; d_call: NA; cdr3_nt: TGTGCCACCAGCAGCTTTCTTTTAGCCCAATACAATGAGCAGTTCTTC; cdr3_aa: CATSSFLLAQYNEQFF
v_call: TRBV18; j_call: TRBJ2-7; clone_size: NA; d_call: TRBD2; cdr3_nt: TGTGCCAGCTCACCGAAAAGACTAGCGGATTACTCCTACGAGCAGTACTTC; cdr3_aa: CASSPKRLADYSYEQYF
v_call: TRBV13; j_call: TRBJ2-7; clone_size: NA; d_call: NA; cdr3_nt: TGTGCCAGCAGCGCCGGGGTCTACGAGCAGTACTTC; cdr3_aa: CASSAGVYEQYF
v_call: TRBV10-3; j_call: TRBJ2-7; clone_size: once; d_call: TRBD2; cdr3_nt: TGTGCCATCAGTGAGTCCGTAGCGGGAGCCTACGAGCAGTACTTC; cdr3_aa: CAISESVAGAYEQYF
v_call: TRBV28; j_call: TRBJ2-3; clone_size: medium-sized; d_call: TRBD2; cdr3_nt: TGTGCCAGCAGTTTGGGGACTAGCGGGAGCGGAGGCACAGATACGCAGTATTTT; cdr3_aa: CASSLGTSGSGGTDTQYF
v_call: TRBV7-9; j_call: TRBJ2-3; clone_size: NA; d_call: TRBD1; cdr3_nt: TGTGCCAGCAGCACCCCTCCCAGGACAGGGGTTGGCACAGATACGCAGTATTTT; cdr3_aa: CASSTPPRTGVGTDTQYF
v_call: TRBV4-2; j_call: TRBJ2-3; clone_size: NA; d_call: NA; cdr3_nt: TGTGCCAGCAGCCAAGGACTAGACACAGATACGCAGTATTTT; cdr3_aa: CASSQGLDTDTQYF
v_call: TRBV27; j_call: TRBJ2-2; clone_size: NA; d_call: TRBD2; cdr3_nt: TGTGCCAGCAGTGGCCCTGGACTAGCGGGAGTCGGGAACACCGGGGAGCTGTTTTTT; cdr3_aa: CASSGPGLAGVGNTGELFF
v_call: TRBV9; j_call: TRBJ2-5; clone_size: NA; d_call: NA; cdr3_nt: TGTGCCAGCAGCGTCGGGACTGGCGAGACCCAGTACTTC; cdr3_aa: CASSVGTGETQYF
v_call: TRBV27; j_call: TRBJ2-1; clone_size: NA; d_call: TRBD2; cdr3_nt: TGTGCCAGCAGTCCGGCGGGGGGTAGGGTCGAGCAGTTCTTC; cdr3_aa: CASSPAGGRVEQFF
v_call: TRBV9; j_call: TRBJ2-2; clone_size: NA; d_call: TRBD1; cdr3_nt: TGTGCCAGCAGCTTTAGCTCCGGGACAGTGAACACCGGGGAGCTGTTTTTT; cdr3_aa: CASSFSSGTVNTGELFF
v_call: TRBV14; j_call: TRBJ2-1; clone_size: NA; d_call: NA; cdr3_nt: TGTGCCAGCAGCCAAGATAACGGGGGGCCGCAGTTCTTC; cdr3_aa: CASSQDNGGPQFF